The present entry profiles one TCR beta chain with its context. These data come from a study of blood T cell repertoires in COVID-19. In the study overall: Collection of acute and convalescent COVID-19 samples took place in the United States, Italy and Spain. In each case, the material was cDNA or gDNA derived from T cells, B-cell-depleted T cells, or PBMCs.

Original processing methods: How many nucleated cells were present was estimated from reference gene primer amplification. Here immunoSEQ multiplex PCR was the method, and the copy in TCRdb shows in-frame clones only, minus some. The V and J calls and the clone size are those of that table, but D and trimming were determined from the DNA. Counted here are under 25,000 clones, roughly four fifths occurring once; the ten biggest clones make up 20%. J lost 8 bases, V lost 5 bases, and 11 bases had no gene match. This CDR3 has 15 residues. Germline CDR1 and CDR2: SGHAT and FQNNGV. The source of this sequence is a human donor in a cohort sampled during active or convalescent COVID-19. The specimen was peripheral blood. The V and J genes are TRBV11-2 and TRBJ1-4; 7 positions agree with TRBD1. The CDR3 DNA sequence: TGTGCCAGCAGCACCCCGAGGGGGCAGGGAGAAAAACTGTTTTTT. Protein product: CASSTPRGQGEKLFF.